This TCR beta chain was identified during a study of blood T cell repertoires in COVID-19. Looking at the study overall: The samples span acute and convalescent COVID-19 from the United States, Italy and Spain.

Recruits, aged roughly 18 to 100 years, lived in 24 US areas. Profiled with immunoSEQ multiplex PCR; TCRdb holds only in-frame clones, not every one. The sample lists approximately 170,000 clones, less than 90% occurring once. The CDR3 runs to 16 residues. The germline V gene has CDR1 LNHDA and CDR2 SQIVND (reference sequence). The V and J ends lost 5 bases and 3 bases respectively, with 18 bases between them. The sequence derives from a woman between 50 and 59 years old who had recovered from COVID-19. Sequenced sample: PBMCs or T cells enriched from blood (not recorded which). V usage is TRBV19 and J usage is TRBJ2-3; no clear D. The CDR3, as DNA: TGTGCCAGTAGTGATGGATATTCAGGCTCGACAGATACGCAGTATTTT. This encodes CASSDGYSGSTDTQYF.